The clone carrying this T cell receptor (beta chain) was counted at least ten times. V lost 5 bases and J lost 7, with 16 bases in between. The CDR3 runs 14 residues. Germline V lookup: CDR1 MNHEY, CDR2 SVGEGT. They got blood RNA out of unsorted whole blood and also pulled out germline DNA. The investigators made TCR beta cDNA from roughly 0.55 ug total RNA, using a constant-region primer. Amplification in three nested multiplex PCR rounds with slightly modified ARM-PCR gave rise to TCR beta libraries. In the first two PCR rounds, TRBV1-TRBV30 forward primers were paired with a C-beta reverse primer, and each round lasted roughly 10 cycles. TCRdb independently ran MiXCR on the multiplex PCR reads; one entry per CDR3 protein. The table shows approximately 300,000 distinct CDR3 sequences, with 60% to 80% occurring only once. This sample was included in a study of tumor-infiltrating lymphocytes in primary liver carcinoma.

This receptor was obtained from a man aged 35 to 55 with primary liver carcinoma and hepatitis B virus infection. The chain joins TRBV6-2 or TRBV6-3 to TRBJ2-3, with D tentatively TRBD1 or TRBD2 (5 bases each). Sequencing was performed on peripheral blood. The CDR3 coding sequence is TGTGCCAGCAGTAGACCGGGGCAAGGTAATACGCAGTATTTT. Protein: CASSRPGQGNTQYF.